Following are 5 T cell receptor beta chains from one sample sequenced in a study of identical twins (dated by TCRdb to 2015 to 2016). Library preparation used 5' RACE. Reads for this sample came from an Illumina HiSeq 2000. TCRdb reran the public reads through fastp at Q25 and MiXCR, keeping productive beta chains. CDR3 protein sequences are deduplicated, and each keeps its most common genes and DNA. The sample contains fewer than 250,000 distinct CDR3 sequences, approximately 15% of them found a single time. The ten largest clones represent 40% of the sample. This same sample was also taken into another study, of T cells expressing NK-cell markers.

Material: CD8+ T cells sorted from blood. The receptor set was obtained from a woman aged 18-29 years in good health.

This clonotype was counted at least ten times. V gene TRBV7-9 combines with J gene TRBJ2-3, with D perhaps matching TRBD1 or TRBD2 (5 bases each). V was clipped by 5 bases and J by 7 bases, with 19 bases between them. The germline V gene has CDR1 SEHNR and CDR2 FQNEAQ (reference sequence). This CDR3 has 15 residues. The chain's CDR3 is CASSPRDLGVYTQYF. As DNA, the CDR3 is TGTGCCAGCAGCCCAAGGGACCTCGGGGTGTATACGCAGTATTTT. The entire variable domain, with the rest obtained from reference TRBV7-9 and TRBJ2-3, is as follows: DTGVSQNPRHKITKRGQNVTFRCDPISEHNRLYWYRQTLGQGPEFLTYFQNEAQLEKSRLLSDRFSAERPKGSFSTLEIQRTEQGDSAMYLCASSPRDLGVYTQYFGPGTRLTVL.

The rearrangement joins TRBV7-9 to TRBJ1-2; TRBD1 matches at 7 bases. The CDR3 sequence is 16 residues long. V was pared by 1 base and J by 2 bases, with 7 bases of the junction left unmatched. Germline CDR1 SEHNR, CDR2 FQNEAQ (reference sequence). CDR3 sequence: CASSLGGEGANYGYTF. DNA for the CDR3: TGTGCCAGCAGCTTAGGGGGCGAGGGGGCGAACTATGGCTACACCTTC.

This clonotype came up a few times. At one boundary the junction diverges from the germline segment, which might be a read error. The chain is built from TRBV7-9 and TRBJ2-1, with 8 bases fitting TRBD2. The CDR3 loop spans 12 amino acids. CDR1 is SEHNR and CDR2 is FQNEAQ in the germline V gene (reference sequence). CDR3 protein: CASSLGGLARIF. The CDR3, as DNA: TGTGCCAGCAGCTTAGGAGGACTAGCTCGGATCTTC.

This clonotype was observed many times. CDR3 in amino acids: CASSQDWEGGTTDTQYF. Here the CDR3 DNA reads TGCGCCAGCAGCCAAGATTGGGAGGGAGGAACCACAGATACGCAGTATTTT. This chain links TRBV4-3 with TRBJ2-3; 7 bases agree with TRBD2. V trimming: 0 bases; J trimming: 2 bases; junction bases outside the gene matches: 8. The length of the CDR3 is 17 residues. In germline, CDR1 is LGHNA, CDR2 YSLEER.

This rearrangement joins TRBV7-2 to TRBJ2-1, with TRBD2 matching over 8 bases. The V segment lost 5 bases and the J segment 7 bases; nucleotides outside the gene matches: 10. Germline V gene data show CDR1 as SGHTA and CDR2 as FQGNSA. The length of the CDR3 is 15 residues. The CDR3 DNA reads as TGTGCCAGCAGCCAACACGGGGGGGTGGGTAATGAGCAGTTCTTC. Encoded protein: CASSQHGGVGNEQFF.